A selection of T cell receptor beta chains follows, all from one sample in a study of CD8 T cells in ankylosing spondylitis. TCRdb ran MiXCR on the 5' RACE reads and lists one entry per CDR3 protein. Of roughly 700,000 distinct CDR3 sequences listed, roughly 20% are singletons. Sequencing input: blood, either unsorted or a sorted T cell fraction (not recorded which). Receptors originate from a male donor with ankylosing spondylitis. Each CDR3 is given with its conserved first and last residue.

j_gene,v_gene,len,CDR3aa
TRBJ2-3,TRBV10-3,15,CAISDPSRSTDTQYF
TRBJ2-6,TRBV12-3/TRBV12-4,17,CASSPWGVTTGANVLTF
TRBJ1-1,TRBV7-8,14,CASSSRTQNTEAFF
TRBJ2-1,TRBV12-3/TRBV12-4,16,CASSPPTGGSYNEQFF
TRBJ1-5,TRBV9,14,CASSPAGSGRPQHF
TRBJ2-3,TRBV4-1,18,CASSQESALAGEGDTQYF
TRBJ2-7,TRBV24-1,14,CATSEPPTAYEQYF
TRBJ1-2,TRBV4-3,16,CASSQVTVDRVYGYTF
TRBJ1-5,TRBV12-3/TRBV12-4,13,CASRADLNQPQHF
TRBJ1-5,TRBV25-1,13,CDSSEWGNQPQHF
TRBJ2-1,TRBV20-1,13,CSGLAGLGNEQFF
TRBJ2-5,TRBV27,12,CASGTSEETQYF
TRBJ2-1,TRBV20-1,15,CSARDMDRESNEQFF
TRBJ2-1,TRBV12-3/TRBV12-4,15,CASTPAGESYNEQFF
TRBJ1-2,TRBV12-3/TRBV12-4,13,CASRGTGPNGYTF
TRBJ2-1,TRBV20-1,14,CSALPLAGYNEQFF
TRBJ2-2,TRBV12-3/TRBV12-4,18,CASSLAPGLRTNTGELFF
TRBJ2-2,TRBV6-1,15,CAARPGAPRTGELFF
TRBJ2-7,TRBV2,14,CASSGGIGDYEQYF
TRBJ2-7,TRBV9,14,CASSVEGAPSEQYF
TRBJ1-3,TRBV18,15,CASSPVAGAGNTIYF
TRBJ2-2,TRBV6-1,16,CASRSYPASSTGELFF
TRBJ2-3,TRBV6-1,14,CASRQDRGTDTQYF